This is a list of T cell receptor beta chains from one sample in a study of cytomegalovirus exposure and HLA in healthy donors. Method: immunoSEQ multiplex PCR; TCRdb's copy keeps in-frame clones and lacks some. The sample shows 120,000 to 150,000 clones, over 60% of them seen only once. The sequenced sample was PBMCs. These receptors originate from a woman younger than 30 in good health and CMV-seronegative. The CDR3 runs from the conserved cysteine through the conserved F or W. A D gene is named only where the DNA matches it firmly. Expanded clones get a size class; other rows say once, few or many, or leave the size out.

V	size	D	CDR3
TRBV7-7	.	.	CASSKTVGTEAFF
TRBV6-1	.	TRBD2	CASSGQTGLAGEQFF
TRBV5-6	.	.	CASSPWAVHNSPLHF
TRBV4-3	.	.	CASSQGRGLGYTF
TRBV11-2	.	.	CASSSRDGVTDTQYF
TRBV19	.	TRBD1	CASIRGQGNEQFF
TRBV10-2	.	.	CASSESVGGFNSPLHF
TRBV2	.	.	CASSEESFRLNTEAFF
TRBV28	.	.	CASSLGLYEQYF
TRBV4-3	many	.	CASSQESADSETQYF
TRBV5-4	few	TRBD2	CASSSGGGDLGELFF
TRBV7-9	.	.	CASSLLAQETQYF
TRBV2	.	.	CASIPGHGTVEAFF
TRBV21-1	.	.	CASTLDRVVGNTIYF
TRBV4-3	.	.	CASRRVGKNIQYF
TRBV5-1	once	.	CASSLVVLQSGELFF
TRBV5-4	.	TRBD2	CASRSIAGVLDSGANGLTF
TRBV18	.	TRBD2	CASSPLRRLGLAGVDEQFF
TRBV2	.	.	CASSAGVGRDSNQPQHF
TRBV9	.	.	CASSVDRLNTEAFF
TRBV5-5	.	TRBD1	CASSTGQGASLGGYTF
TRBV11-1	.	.	CASSSPGLSSYEQYF
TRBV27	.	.	CASSLEGGGGTDTQYF
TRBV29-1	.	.	CSVEGEALQRYNEQFF
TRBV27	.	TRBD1	CASSFTGDGGELFF
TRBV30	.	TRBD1	CAWSTQGGEHQPQHF
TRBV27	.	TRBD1	CASSRQGGTEAFF
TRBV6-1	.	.	CASSERTEFNQPQHF
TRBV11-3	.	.	CASSFRGPTGELFF
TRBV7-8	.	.	CASSPDSINQPQHF
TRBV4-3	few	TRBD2	CASSRDFLAGTYNEQFF
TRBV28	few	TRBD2	CASSLAGAYEQYF
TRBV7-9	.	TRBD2	CASSLASRAGAYEQYF
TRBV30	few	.	CAWSRDTGELFF
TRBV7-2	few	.	CASSPLRGALQETQYF
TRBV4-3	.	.	CASSQDGTPYGYTF
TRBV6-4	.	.	CASSDSPTGLTEAFF
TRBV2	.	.	CASSEFVRDNEQFF
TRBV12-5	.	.	CASGYGHMDYGYTF
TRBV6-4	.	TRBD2	CASSASGGADTQYF
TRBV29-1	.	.	CSVEGGEAFF
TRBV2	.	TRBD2	CASSETGTNPADEQFF
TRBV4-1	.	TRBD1	CASSFLTGPLYEQYF
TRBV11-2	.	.	CASSLGQGGYEQYF
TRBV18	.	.	CASSLPHATNEKLFF
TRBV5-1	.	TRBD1	CASSNRGTNEKLFF
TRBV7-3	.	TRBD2	CASSLVPGGLAGSNEQFF
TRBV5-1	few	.	CASSLGAAGVTGELFF
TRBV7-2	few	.	CASSFELLVKNIQYF
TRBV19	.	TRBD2	CASSILAGGQDTQYF